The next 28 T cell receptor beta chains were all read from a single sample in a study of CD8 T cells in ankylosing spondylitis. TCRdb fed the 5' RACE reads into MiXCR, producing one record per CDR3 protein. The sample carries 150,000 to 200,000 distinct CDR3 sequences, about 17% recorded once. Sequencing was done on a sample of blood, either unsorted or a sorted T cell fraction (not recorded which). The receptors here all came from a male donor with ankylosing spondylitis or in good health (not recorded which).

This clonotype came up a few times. This chain's CDR3 is CSQTGQGSSYNEQFF. CDR3 coding DNA: TGCAGTCAAACGGGACAGGGAAGCTCCTACAATGAGCAGTTCTTC. The V call is TRBV20-1, the J call TRBJ2-1; 9 bases fit TRBD1. The CDR3 runs to 15 residues. Looked up from germline, CDR1 is DFQATT and CDR2 is SNEGSKA (reference sequence). V shed 8 bases and J 0 bases; nucleotides not matched to a gene: 8.

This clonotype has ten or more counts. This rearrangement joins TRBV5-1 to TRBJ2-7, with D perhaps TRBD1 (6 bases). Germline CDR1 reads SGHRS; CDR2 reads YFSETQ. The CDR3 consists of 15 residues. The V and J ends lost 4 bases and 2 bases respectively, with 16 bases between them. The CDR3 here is CASSSNRDDPYEQYF. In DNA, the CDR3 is TGCGCCAGCAGCAGTAACAGGGACGATCCCTACGAGCAGTACTTC.

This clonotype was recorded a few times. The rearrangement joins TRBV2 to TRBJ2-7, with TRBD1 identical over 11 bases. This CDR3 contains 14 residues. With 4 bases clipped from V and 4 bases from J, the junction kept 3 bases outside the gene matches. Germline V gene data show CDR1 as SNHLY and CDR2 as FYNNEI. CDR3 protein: CASSGTGGKYEQYF. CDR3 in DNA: TGTGCCAGCAGTGGGACAGGGGGCAAGTACGAGCAGTACTTC.

Here the CDR3 reads CATAAFGGNEQFF. CDR3 DNA sequence: TGTGCCACCGCCGCCTTTGGGGGGAATGAGCAGTTCTTC. The V and J genes are TRBV6-2 or TRBV6-3 and TRBJ2-1; perhaps TRBD2 as D (6 bases). The germline V gene encodes CDR1 MNHEY and CDR2 SVGEGT. CDR3 length: 13 amino acids. Trimming took 10 bases from V and 7 from J, leaving 17 bases between them.

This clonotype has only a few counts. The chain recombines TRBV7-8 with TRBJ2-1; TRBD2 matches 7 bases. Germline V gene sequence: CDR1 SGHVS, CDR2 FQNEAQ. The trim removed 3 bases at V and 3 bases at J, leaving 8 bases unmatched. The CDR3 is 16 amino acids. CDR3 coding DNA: TGTGCCAGCAGCTTTAGTTGGAGGACTAGCTACAATGAGCAGTTCTTC. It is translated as CASSFSWRTSYNEQFF.

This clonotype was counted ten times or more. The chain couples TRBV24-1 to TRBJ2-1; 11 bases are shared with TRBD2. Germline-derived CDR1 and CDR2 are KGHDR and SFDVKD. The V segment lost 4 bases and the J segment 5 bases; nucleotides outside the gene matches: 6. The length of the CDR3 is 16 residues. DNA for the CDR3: TGTGCCACCAGTGACACTAGCGGGAGTGGCGACAATGAGCAGTTCTTC. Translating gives CATSDTSGSGDNEQFF.

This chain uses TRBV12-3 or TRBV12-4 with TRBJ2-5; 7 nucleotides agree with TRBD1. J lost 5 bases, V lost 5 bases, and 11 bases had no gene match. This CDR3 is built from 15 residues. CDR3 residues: CASSPPTGVRETQYF. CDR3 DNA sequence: TGTGCCAGCAGTCCTCCCACAGGGGTGAGGGAGACCCAGTACTTC.

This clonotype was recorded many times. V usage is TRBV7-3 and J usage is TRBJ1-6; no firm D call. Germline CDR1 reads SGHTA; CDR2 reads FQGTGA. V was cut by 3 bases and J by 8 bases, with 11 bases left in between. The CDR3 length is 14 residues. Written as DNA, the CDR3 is TGTGCCAGCAGCTTGGAAGGCTTGGATTCACCCCTCCACTTT. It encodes CASSLEGLDSPLHF.

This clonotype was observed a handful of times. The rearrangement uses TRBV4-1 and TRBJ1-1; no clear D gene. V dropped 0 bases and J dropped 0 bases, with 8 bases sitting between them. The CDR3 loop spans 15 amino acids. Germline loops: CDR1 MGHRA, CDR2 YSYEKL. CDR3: CASSQEQRLNTEAFF. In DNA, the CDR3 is TGCGCCAGCAGCCAAGAACAACGGTTGAACACTGAAGCTTTCTTT.

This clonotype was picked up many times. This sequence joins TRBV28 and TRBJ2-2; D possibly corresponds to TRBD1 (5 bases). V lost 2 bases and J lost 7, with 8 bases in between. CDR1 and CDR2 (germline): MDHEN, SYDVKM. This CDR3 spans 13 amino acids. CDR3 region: CASSLKGFGELFF. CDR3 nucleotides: TGTGCCAGCAGTTTAAAGGGGTTCGGGGAGCTGTTTTTT.

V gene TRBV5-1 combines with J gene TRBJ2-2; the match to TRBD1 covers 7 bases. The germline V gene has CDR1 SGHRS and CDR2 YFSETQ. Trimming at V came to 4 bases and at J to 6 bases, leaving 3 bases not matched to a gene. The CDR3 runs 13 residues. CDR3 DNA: TGCGCCAGCAGCGCTCAGGGGGCCGGGGAGCTGTTTTTT. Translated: CASSAQGAGELFF.

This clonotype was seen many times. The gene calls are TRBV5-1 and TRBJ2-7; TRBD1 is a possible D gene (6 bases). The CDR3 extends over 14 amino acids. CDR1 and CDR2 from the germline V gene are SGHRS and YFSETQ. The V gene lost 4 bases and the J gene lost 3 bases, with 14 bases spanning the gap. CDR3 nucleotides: TGCGCCAGCAGCCCGGGACAAAAACACTACGAGCAGTACTTC. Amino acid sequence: CASSPGQKHYEQYF.

CDR3 sequence (DNA): TGTGCCAGCAGCTCCGGGAACAGGGCAGGGTTTGGGGAGCTGTTTTTT. Translated, it gives CASSSGNRAGFGELFF. The chain carries TRBV25-1 and TRBJ2-2; maybe TRBD1 (6 bases). The germline V gene encodes CDR1 MGHDK and CDR2 SYGVNS. This CDR3 contains 16 residues. V was shortened by 6 bases and J by 8 bases, with 22 bases between the two germline ends.

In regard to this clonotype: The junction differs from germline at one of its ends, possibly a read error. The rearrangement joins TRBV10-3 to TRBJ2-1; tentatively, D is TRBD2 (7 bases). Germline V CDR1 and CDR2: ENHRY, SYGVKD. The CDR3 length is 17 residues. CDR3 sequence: CAISGTGGGPSYNEQFF. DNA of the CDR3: TGTGCCATAAGTGGGACGGGGGGCGGTCCCTCCTACAATGAGCAGTTCTTC.

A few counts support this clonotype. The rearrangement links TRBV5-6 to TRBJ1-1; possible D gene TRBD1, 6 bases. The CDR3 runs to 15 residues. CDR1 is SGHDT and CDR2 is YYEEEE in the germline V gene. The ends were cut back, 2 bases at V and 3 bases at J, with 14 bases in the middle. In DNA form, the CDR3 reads TGTGCCAGCAGCTTCGAGGGGGTAGGGTACACTGAAGCTTTCTTT. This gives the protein CASSFEGVGYTEAFF.

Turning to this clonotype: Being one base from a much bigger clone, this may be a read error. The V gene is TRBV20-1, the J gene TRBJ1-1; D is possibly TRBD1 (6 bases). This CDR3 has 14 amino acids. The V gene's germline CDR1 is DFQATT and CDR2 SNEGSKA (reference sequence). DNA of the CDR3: TGCAGTGGTAGAGATTGGCAGGGGCATACTGAAGCTTTCTTT. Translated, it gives CSGRDWQGHTEAFF.

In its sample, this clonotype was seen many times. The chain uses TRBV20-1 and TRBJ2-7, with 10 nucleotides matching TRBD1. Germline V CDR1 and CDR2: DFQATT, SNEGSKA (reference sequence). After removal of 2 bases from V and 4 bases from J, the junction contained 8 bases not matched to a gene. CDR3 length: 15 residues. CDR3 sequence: CSARQPGQGKYEQYF. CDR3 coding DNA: TGCAGTGCTAGACAACCGGGACAGGGGAAATACGAGCAGTACTTC.

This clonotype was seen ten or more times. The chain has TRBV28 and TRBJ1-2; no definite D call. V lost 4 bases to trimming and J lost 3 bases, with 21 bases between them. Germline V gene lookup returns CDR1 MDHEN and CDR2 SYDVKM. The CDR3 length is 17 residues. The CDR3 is CASSYLLLLDHYYGYTF. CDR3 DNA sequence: TGTGCCAGCAGTTATCTCCTGTTGCTCGATCATTACTATGGCTACACCTTC.

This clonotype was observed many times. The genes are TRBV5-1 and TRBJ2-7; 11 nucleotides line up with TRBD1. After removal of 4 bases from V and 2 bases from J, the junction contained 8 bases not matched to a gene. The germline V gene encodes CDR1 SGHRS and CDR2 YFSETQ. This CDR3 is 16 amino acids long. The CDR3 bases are TGCGCCAGCAGCCCCGGACAGGGGGCAAGAGCCTACGAGCAGTACTTC. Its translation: CASSPGQGARAYEQYF. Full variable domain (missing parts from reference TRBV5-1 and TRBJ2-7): KAGVTQTPRYLIKTRGQQVTLSCSPISGHRSVSWYQQTPGQGLQFLFEYFSETQRNKGNFPGRFSGRQFSNSRSEMNVSTLELGDSALYLCASSPGQGARAYEQYFGPGTRLTVT.

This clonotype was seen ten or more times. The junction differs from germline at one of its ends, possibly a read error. CDR3 coding DNA: TGCAGTGCCCCACTCGGGTCAAAAGTGACCTTC. As protein: CSAPLGSKVTF. This chain uses TRBV20-1 with TRBJ2-1; D gene unclear. This CDR3 has 11 residues. Germline-derived CDR1 and CDR2 are DFQATT and SNEGSKA (reference sequence).

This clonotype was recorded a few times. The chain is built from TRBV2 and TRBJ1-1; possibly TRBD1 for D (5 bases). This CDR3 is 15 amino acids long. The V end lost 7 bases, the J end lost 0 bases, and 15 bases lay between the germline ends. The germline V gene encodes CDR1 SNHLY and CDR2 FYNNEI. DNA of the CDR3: TGTGCCAGCACTGGGGGAATCGGGATGAACACTGAAGCTTTCTTT. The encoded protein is CASTGGIGMNTEAFF.

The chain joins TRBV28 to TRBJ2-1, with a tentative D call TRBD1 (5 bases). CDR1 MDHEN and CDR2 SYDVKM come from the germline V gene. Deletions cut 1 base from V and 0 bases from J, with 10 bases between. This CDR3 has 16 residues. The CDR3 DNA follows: TGTGCCAGCAGTTTATTAGGGGATTACTCCTACAATGAGCAGTTCTTC. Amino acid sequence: CASSLLGDYSYNEQFF. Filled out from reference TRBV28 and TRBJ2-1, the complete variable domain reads DVKVTQSSRYLVKRTGEKVFLECVQDMDHENMFWYRQDPGLGLRLIYFSYDVKMKEKGDIPEGYSVSREKKERFSLILESASTNQTSMYLCASSLLGDYSYNEQFFGPGTRLTVL.

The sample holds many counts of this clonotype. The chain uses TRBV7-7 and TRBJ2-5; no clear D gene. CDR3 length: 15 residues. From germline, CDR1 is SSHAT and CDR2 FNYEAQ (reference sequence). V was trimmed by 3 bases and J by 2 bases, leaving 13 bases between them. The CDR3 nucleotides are TGTGCCAGCAGCTTCACAACCCTTGGGCAAGAGACCCAGTACTTC. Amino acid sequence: CASSFTTLGQETQYF.

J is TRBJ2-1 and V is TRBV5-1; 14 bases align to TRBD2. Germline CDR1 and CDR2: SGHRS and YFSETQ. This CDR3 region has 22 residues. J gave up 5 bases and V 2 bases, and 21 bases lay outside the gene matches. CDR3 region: CASSFRGFVTSGRASPDNEQFF. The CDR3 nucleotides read TGCGCCAGCAGCTTCCGGGGGTTTGTGACTAGCGGGAGGGCCTCTCCGGACAATGAGCAGTTCTTC.

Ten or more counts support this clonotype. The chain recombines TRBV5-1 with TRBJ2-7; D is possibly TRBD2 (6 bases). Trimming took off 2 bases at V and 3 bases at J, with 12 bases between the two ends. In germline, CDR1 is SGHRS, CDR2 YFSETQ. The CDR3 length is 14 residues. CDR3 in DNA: TGCGCCAGCAGCTTAGGAGGGAGCGGCTACGAGCAGTACTTC. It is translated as CASSLGGSGYEQYF. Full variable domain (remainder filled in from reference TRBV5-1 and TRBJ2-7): KAGVTQTPRYLIKTRGQQVTLSCSPISGHRSVSWYQQTPGQGLQFLFEYFSETQRNKGNFPGRFSGRQFSNSRSEMNVSTLELGDSALYLCASSLGGSGYEQYFGPGTRLTVT.

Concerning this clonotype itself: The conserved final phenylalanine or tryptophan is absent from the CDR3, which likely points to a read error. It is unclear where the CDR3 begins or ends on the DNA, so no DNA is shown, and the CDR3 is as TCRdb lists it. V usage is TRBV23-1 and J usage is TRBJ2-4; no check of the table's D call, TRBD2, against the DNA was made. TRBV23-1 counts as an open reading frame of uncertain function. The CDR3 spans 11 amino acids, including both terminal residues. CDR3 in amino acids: CATEAGTRNHL.

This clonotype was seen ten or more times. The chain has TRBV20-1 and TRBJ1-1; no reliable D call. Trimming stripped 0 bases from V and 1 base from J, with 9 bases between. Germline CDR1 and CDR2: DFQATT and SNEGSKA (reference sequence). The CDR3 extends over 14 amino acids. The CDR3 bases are TGCAGTGCTAGAGATTTCCGGGAGAACACTGAAGCTTTCTTT. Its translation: CSARDFRENTEAFF.

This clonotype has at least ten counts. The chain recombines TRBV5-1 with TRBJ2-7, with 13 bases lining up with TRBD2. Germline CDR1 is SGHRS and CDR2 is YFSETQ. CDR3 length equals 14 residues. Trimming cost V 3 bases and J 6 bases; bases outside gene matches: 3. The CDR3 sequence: CASSSTSGRSEQYF. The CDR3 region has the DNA TGCGCCAGCAGCTCGACTAGCGGGAGGAGCGAGCAGTACTTC. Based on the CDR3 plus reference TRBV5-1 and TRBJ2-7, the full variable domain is KAGVTQTPRYLIKTRGQQVTLSCSPISGHRSVSWYQQTPGQGLQFLFEYFSETQRNKGNFPGRFSGRQFSNSRSEMNVSTLELGDSALYLCASSSTSGRSEQYFGPGTRLTVT.